The rows below give T cell receptor beta chains drawn from one sample of a study of T cell responses to AZD1222 COVID-19 vaccine. The repertoire was sequenced with immunoSEQ multiplex PCR; TCRdb's copy has only in-frame clones and lacks some. In the table there are roughly 150,000 clones, roughly nine tenths of which are singletons. The material was peripheral blood, obtained on day 0 of AZD1222 vaccination. These receptors came from an adult in good health. CDR3s include the opening cysteine and the closing phenylalanine or tryptophan. The order of the fields is J gene, clone size, V gene, D gene, CDR3 protein, CDR3 DNA. The D gene is left open where the match is weak. Where a row states a size, it is once, few, many or the class of an expanded clone; other rows omit it.

J gene: TRBJ2-2
clone size: NA
V gene: TRBV5-8
D gene: NA
CDR3 protein: CASSLTGRNTGELFF
CDR3 DNA: TGTGCCAGCAGCTTGACTGGTAGAAACACCGGGGAGCTGTTTTTT

J gene: TRBJ1-4
clone size: NA
V gene: TRBV13
D gene: NA
CDR3 protein: CASSLGLGYEKLFF
CDR3 DNA: TGTGCCAGCAGCTTAGGGCTGGGCTATGAAAAACTGTTTTTT

J gene: TRBJ1-2
clone size: NA
V gene: TRBV7-2
D gene: NA
CDR3 protein: CASSLKSYSEGGYGYTF
CDR3 DNA: TGTGCCAGCAGCTTAAAATCGTATTCTGAGGGGGGCTATGGCTACACCTTC

J gene: TRBJ1-5
clone size: NA
V gene: TRBV24-1
D gene: TRBD1
CDR3 protein: CATSDQDRESQPQHF
CDR3 DNA: TGTGCCACCAGTGACCAAGACAGGGAGTCTCAGCCCCAGCATTTT

J gene: TRBJ2-1
clone size: NA
V gene: TRBV29-1
D gene: NA
CDR3 protein: CSVDPSLGGGTINEQFF
CDR3 DNA: TGCAGCGTGGACCCCTCCCTGGGCGGGGGCACAATCAATGAGCAGTTCTTC

J gene: TRBJ2-5
clone size: NA
V gene: TRBV24-1
D gene: NA
CDR3 protein: CATSDFKWTQYF
CDR3 DNA: TGTGCCACCAGTGATTTTAAGTGGACCCAGTACTTC

J gene: TRBJ2-5
clone size: few
V gene: TRBV28
D gene: NA
CDR3 protein: CASIPQQGETQYF
CDR3 DNA: TGTGCCAGCATCCCACAACAGGGAGAGACCCAGTACTTC

J gene: TRBJ1-4
clone size: NA
V gene: TRBV7-2
D gene: NA
CDR3 protein: CASSRGGGSEKLFF
CDR3 DNA: TGTGCCAGCAGCCGTGGGGGGGGGAGTGAAAAACTGTTTTTT

J gene: TRBJ2-5
clone size: NA
V gene: TRBV27
D gene: NA
CDR3 protein: CASSLGPVLWGIEETQYF
CDR3 DNA: TGTGCCAGCAGTTTGGGGCCCGTGCTGTGGGGGATCGAAGAGACCCAGTACTTC

J gene: TRBJ2-7
clone size: NA
V gene: TRBV4-3
D gene: NA
CDR3 protein: CASSQDWGASEYF
CDR3 DNA: TGCGCCAGCAGCCAAGATTGGGGGGCGAGTGAGTACTTC

J gene: TRBJ2-1
clone size: NA
V gene: TRBV7-2
D gene: NA
CDR3 protein: CASSLDGIKYNEQFF
CDR3 DNA: TGTGCCAGCAGCTTAGACGGAATAAAATACAATGAGCAGTTCTTC

J gene: TRBJ2-1
clone size: NA
V gene: TRBV19
D gene: NA
CDR3 protein: CASTQFPYNEQFF
CDR3 DNA: TGTGCCAGTACGCAGTTCCCCTACAATGAGCAGTTCTTC

J gene: TRBJ1-1
clone size: NA
V gene: TRBV7-2
D gene: NA
CDR3 protein: CASSLDRGSTEAFF
CDR3 DNA: TGTGCCAGCAGCTTAGATCGGGGGTCCACTGAAGCTTTCTTT

J gene: TRBJ1-5
clone size: few
V gene: TRBV11-3
D gene: TRBD1
CDR3 protein: CASSRRGERQPQHF
CDR3 DNA: TGTGCCAGCAGTCGCAGGGGGGAACGTCAGCCCCAGCATTTT

J gene: TRBJ2-7
clone size: NA
V gene: TRBV7-2
D gene: TRBD1
CDR3 protein: CASSPRTGTYEQYF
CDR3 DNA: TGTGCCAGCAGCCCCCGGACAGGGACCTACGAGCAGTACTTC

J gene: TRBJ2-5
clone size: NA
V gene: TRBV3-1/TRBV3-2
D gene: NA
CDR3 protein: CASSQKLRTAQETQYF
CDR3 DNA: TGTGCCAGCAGCCAAAAACTGAGGACGGCCCAAGAGACCCAGTACTTC

J gene: TRBJ2-2
clone size: few
V gene: TRBV9
D gene: NA
CDR3 protein: CASSLRPTEGELFF
CDR3 DNA: TGTGCCAGCAGCCTAAGACCGACAGAGGGGGAGCTGTTTTTT

J gene: TRBJ1-4
clone size: NA
V gene: TRBV11-2
D gene: NA
CDR3 protein: CASSLGARRWSNEKLFF
CDR3 DNA: TGTGCCAGCAGCTTAGGAGCCCGGAGGTGGTCTAATGAAAAACTGTTTTTT

J gene: TRBJ1-2
clone size: NA
V gene: TRBV6-2/TRBV6-3
D gene: NA
CDR3 protein: CASSYPTYGYTF
CDR3 DNA: TGTGCCAGCAGTTACCCGACCTATGGCTACACCTTC

J gene: TRBJ1-1
clone size: NA
V gene: TRBV10-1
D gene: TRBD1
CDR3 protein: CASSGQGPEAFF
CDR3 DNA: TGCGCCAGCAGTGGACAGGGTCCTGAAGCTTTCTTT

J gene: TRBJ1-1
clone size: few
V gene: TRBV2
D gene: NA
CDR3 protein: CASSVRTDDTEAFF
CDR3 DNA: TGTGCCAGCAGTGTACGAACCGACGACACTGAAGCTTTCTTT

J gene: TRBJ2-7
clone size: NA
V gene: TRBV5-6
D gene: TRBD1
CDR3 protein: CASWPGTGFGEQYF
CDR3 DNA: TGTGCCAGCTGGCCCGGGACAGGGTTTGGCGAGCAGTACTTC

J gene: TRBJ2-3
clone size: NA
V gene: TRBV27
D gene: NA
CDR3 protein: CASRGSPTDTQYF
CDR3 DNA: TGTGCCAGCAGAGGCTCTCCCACAGATACGCAGTATTTT

J gene: TRBJ1-3
clone size: NA
V gene: TRBV7-5
D gene: NA
CDR3 protein: CARSSEHLSSGNTIYF
CDR3 DNA: TGTGCCAGAAGCTCCGAGCACTTGTCGTCTGGAAACACCATATATTTT

J gene: TRBJ1-5
clone size: NA
V gene: TRBV7-2
D gene: NA
CDR3 protein: CASSSTGHSPQHF
CDR3 DNA: TGTGCCAGCAGCTCTACAGGCCACTCTCCCCAGCATTTT

J gene: TRBJ1-5
clone size: NA
V gene: TRBV3-1/TRBV3-2
D gene: TRBD1
CDR3 protein: CASSPPEGANSNQPQHF
CDR3 DNA: TGTGCCAGCAGCCCTCCCGAGGGGGCTAATAGCAATCAGCCCCAGCATTTT

J gene: TRBJ2-7
clone size: once
V gene: TRBV7-9
D gene: NA
CDR3 protein: CASTGGTSLQYF
CDR3 DNA: TGTGCCAGCACCGGCGGGACGTCCCTTCAGTACTTC

J gene: TRBJ2-5
clone size: NA
V gene: TRBV21-1
D gene: NA
CDR3 protein: CASSKEGARKQETQYF
CDR3 DNA: TGTGCCAGCAGCAAAGAGGGGGCGCGGAAACAAGAGACCCAGTACTTC

J gene: TRBJ2-5
clone size: NA
V gene: TRBV5-1
D gene: NA
CDR3 protein: CASSLEFGLETQYF
CDR3 DNA: TGCGCCAGCAGCTTGGAGTTTGGGTTAGAGACCCAGTACTTC

J gene: TRBJ2-5
clone size: NA
V gene: TRBV7-2
D gene: NA
CDR3 protein: CASSLNGAGVGETQYF
CDR3 DNA: TGTGCCAGCAGCCTAAATGGGGCAGGGGTGGGGGAGACCCAGTACTTC

J gene: TRBJ2-5
clone size: NA
V gene: TRBV18
D gene: NA
CDR3 protein: CASSPTTGETQYF
CDR3 DNA: TGTGCCAGCTCACCTACCACCGGGGAGACCCAGTACTTC

J gene: TRBJ2-3
clone size: NA
V gene: TRBV9
D gene: NA
CDR3 protein: CASSVAPHLGDTQYF
CDR3 DNA: TGTGCCAGCAGCGTAGCCCCCCACTTGGGAGATACGCAGTATTTT

J gene: TRBJ1-2
clone size: NA
V gene: TRBV5-1
D gene: NA
CDR3 protein: CASSPRSGYGYTF
CDR3 DNA: TGCGCCAGCAGCCCCAGGTCGGGTTATGGCTACACCTTC

J gene: TRBJ1-1
clone size: NA
V gene: TRBV10-1
D gene: NA
CDR3 protein: CASSETQGPNTEAFF
CDR3 DNA: TGCGCCAGCAGTGAGACACAGGGCCCGAACACTGAAGCTTTCTTT

J gene: TRBJ1-4
clone size: NA
V gene: TRBV24-1
D gene: NA
CDR3 protein: CATRGGINEKLFF
CDR3 DNA: TGTGCCACCAGAGGAGGGATAAATGAAAAACTGTTTTTT

J gene: TRBJ2-2
clone size: NA
V gene: TRBV5-5
D gene: NA
CDR3 protein: CASSLGVGELFF
CDR3 DNA: TGTGCCAGCAGCTTGGGTGTCGGGGAGCTGTTTTTT

J gene: TRBJ2-7
clone size: NA
V gene: TRBV11-2
D gene: TRBD2
CDR3 protein: CASSSRLASAPYEQYF
CDR3 DNA: TGTGCCAGCAGCTCTCGACTAGCGTCGGCTCCCTACGAGCAGTACTTC

J gene: TRBJ2-1
clone size: NA
V gene: TRBV12-3/TRBV12-4
D gene: NA
CDR3 protein: CASSLFFNEQFF
CDR3 DNA: TGTGCCAGCAGTTTATTTTTTAATGAGCAGTTCTTC

J gene: TRBJ1-1
clone size: NA
V gene: TRBV5-6
D gene: TRBD1
CDR3 protein: CASSLGHQGQGHTEAFF
CDR3 DNA: TGTGCCAGCAGCTTGGGCCATCAGGGACAGGGACACACTGAAGCTTTCTTT

J gene: TRBJ2-5
clone size: NA
V gene: TRBV7-9
D gene: TRBD2
CDR3 protein: CASSSGLAGWVETQYF
CDR3 DNA: TGTGCCAGCAGCTCCGGACTAGCGGGATGGGTGGAGACCCAGTACTTC

J gene: TRBJ2-1
clone size: NA
V gene: TRBV24-1
D gene: NA
CDR3 protein: CATSDLVTPNEQFF
CDR3 DNA: TGTGCCACCAGTGATTTAGTGACGCCAAATGAGCAGTTCTTC

J gene: TRBJ2-1
clone size: once
V gene: TRBV30
D gene: TRBD1
CDR3 protein: CAWSRGNEQFF
CDR3 DNA: TGTGCCTGGAGCAGGGGGAATGAGCAGTTCTTC

J gene: TRBJ2-5
clone size: NA
V gene: TRBV29-1
D gene: NA
CDR3 protein: CSVEPRGQETQYF
CDR3 DNA: TGCAGCGTTGAGCCACGGGGACAAGAGACCCAGTACTTC

J gene: TRBJ1-2
clone size: once
V gene: TRBV29-1
D gene: NA
CDR3 protein: CSVEVFNYGYTF
CDR3 DNA: TGCAGCGTTGAAGTTTTTAACTATGGCTACACCTTC

J gene: TRBJ2-3
clone size: NA
V gene: TRBV6-1
D gene: NA
CDR3 protein: CASSEEGRRLGDTQYF
CDR3 DNA: TGTGCCAGCAGTGAAGAGGGCCGGAGGCTTGGAGATACGCAGTATTTT

J gene: TRBJ2-3
clone size: NA
V gene: TRBV4-3
D gene: TRBD2
CDR3 protein: CASSMRGATDTQYF
CDR3 DNA: TGCGCCAGCAGCATGCGGGGGGCCACAGATACGCAGTATTTT

J gene: TRBJ1-5
clone size: NA
V gene: TRBV28
D gene: NA
CDR3 protein: CASHSPGTYLQPQHF
CDR3 DNA: TGTGCCAGCCACAGCCCCGGGACATACCTTCAGCCCCAGCATTTT